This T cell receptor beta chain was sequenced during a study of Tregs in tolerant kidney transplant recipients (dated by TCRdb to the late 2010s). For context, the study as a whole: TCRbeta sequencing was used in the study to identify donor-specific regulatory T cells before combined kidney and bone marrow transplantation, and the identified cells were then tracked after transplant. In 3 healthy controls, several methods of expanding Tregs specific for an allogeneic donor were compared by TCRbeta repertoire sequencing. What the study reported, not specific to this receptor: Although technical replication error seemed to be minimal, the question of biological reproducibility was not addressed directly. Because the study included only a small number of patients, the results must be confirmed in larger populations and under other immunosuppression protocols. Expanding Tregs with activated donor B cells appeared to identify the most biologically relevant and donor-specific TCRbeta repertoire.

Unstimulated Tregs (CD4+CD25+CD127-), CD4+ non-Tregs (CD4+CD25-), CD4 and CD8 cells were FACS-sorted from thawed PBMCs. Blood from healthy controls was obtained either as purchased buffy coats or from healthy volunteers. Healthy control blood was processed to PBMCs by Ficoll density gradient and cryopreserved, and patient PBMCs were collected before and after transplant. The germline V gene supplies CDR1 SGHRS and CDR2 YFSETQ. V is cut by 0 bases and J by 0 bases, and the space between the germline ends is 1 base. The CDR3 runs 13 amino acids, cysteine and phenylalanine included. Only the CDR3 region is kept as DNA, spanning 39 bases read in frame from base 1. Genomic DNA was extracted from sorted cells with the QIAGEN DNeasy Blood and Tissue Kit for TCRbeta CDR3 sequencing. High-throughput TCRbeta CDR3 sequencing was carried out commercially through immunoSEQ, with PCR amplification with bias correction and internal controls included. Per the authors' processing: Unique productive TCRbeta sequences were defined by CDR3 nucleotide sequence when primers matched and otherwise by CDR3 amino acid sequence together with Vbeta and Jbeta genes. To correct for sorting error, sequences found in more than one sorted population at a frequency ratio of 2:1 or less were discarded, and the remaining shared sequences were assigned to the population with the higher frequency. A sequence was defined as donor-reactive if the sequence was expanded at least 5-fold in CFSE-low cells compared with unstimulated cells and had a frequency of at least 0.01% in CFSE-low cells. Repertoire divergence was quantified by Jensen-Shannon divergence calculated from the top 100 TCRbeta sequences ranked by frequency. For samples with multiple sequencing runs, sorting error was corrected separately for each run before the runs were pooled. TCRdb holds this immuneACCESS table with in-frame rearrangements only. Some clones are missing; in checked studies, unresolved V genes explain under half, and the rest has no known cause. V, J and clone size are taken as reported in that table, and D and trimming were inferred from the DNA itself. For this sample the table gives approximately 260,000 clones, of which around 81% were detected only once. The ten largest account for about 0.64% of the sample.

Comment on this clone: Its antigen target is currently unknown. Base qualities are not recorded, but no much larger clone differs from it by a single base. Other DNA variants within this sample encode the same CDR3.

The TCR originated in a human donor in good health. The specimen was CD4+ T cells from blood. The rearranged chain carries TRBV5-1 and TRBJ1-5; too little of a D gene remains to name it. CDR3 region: CASSLGSNQPQHF. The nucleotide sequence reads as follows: TGCGCCAGCAGCTTGGGTAGCAATCAGCCCCAGCATTTT.